This TCR beta chain stems from a study of blood T cell repertoires in COVID-19. Exposed study participants had met a COVID-19 case within 2 weeks before entry. The assay was immunoSEQ multiplex PCR, and TCRdb's table has in-frame clones only and misses some. There are 140,000 or so clones in the sample; approximately 84% occur only once, and 1.5% to 2% lies in the top ten. The V gene lost 3 bases and the J gene lost 5 bases, with 12 bases spanning the gap. The CDR3 has 13 amino acids. Germline CDR1 reads SGHNT; CDR2 reads YYREEE (reference sequence). This TCR came from a woman between 18 and 30 years old who had been exposed to COVID-19. This sequence joins TRBV5-4 and TRBJ2-7; no reliable D call. Sample: PBMCs or T cells enriched from blood (not recorded which). The CDR3 DNA follows: TGTGCCAGCAGCTCTAACAGAGAGCACGAGCAGTACTTC. This translates into CASSSNREHEQYF. The full variable domain, with the rest looked up from reference TRBV5-4 and TRBJ2-7, is ETGVTQSPTHLIKTRGQQVTLRCSSQSGHNTVSWYQQALGQGPQFIFQYYREEENGRGNFPPRFSGLQFPNYSSELNVNALELDDSALYLCASSSNREHEQYFGPGTRLTVT.